This TCR beta chain was retrieved from a study of a mutant IDH1 vaccine in newly diagnosed glioma. Overall study context: Either 4-6 weeks after radiotherapy alone or alongside temozolomide, vaccination was begun. Most patients had received both radiotherapy and temozolomide, the prior options being radiotherapy, temozolomide, or both.

Concerning this clone itself: The antigen remains undetermined.

Time point described: week 5, during vaccination. Alongside topical imiquimod, each dose of vaccine comprised 300 ug of mutant IDH1 20-mer peptide. Donors' newly diagnosed IDH1-mutant WHO grade 3 or 4 astrocytomas lacked nuclear ATRX. Measured with immunoSEQ multiplex PCR; TCRdb has only the in-frame clones, and not every one. Of over 45,000 clones in the sample, under 90% are singletons; the top ten hold about 7.7%. The sequencing used PBMCs, collected from a glioma patient whose treatment included an IDH1 peptide vaccine. This receptor was obtained from a woman aged 50 to 60 with glioma.

The DNA for the CDR3 is TGTGCCAGCAGCCGTCGGGGGGGGAGTGGAGGGGAGCTGTTTTTT. Protein: CASSRRGGSGGELFF. The rearrangement uses TRBV11-2 and TRBJ2-2, with TRBD2 identical over 8 bases. The CDR3 extends over 15 amino acids. The ends lost 5 bases at V and 8 bases at J; junction bases unmatched: 10. The germline V gene has CDR1 SGHAT and CDR2 FQNNGV.